This entry describes one TCR beta chain. Its antigen is still unknown. The sample comes from a study of T cells after yellow fever vaccination. General observations from the study: Only a minor proportion of clonotypes was detected across both CD4 and CD8 compartments. Reappearing after the booster were most of the clones from primary vaccination (96% CD4, roughly 86% CD8).

The trim removed 5 bases at V and 5 bases at J, leaving 8 bases unmatched. This CDR3 region has 14 residues. Germline V gene data show CDR1 as SGHAT and CDR2 as FQNNGV. UMIs were added to TCR cDNA along with a universal primer site when it was made by 5'RACE template switching. One entry per CDR3 protein, called by TCRdb with MiXCR from the 5' RACE reads. The repertoire consists of about 340,000 distinct CDR3 sequences, with 8.7% occurring once and the leading ten covering roughly 18%. This sample comprised PBMCs, obtained on the day of the first yellow fever vaccination. This sequence was found in a man younger than 30 who received the YFV17D yellow fever vaccine. The rearrangement joins TRBV11-2 to TRBJ1-1, with 7 bases fitting TRBD1. CDR3 in amino acids: CASSTLRGRTEAFF. The DNA of the CDR3 is TGTGCCAGCAGCACCCTTAGGGGGCGGACTGAAGCTTTCTTT.